A selection of T cell receptor beta chains follows, all from one sample in a study of T cells in Graves' hyperthyroidism and ophthalmopathy. TCRdb recomputed calls from the multiplex PCR reads with MiXCR, one row per CDR3 protein. Found here are about 520,000 distinct CDR3 sequences, roughly a quarter of them singletons; the top ten hold around 10%. Sequencing used blood. All receptors come from a woman aged 25-40 years with Graves' ophthalmopathy. Each CDR3 is given with its conserved first and last residue. The D gene is left open where the match is weak. For some rows the clone size is stated as once, few or many, or as a class when expanded; others skip it.

>TRBV6-1|TRBD2|many|TRBJ2-5
TGTGCCAGCAGTGAAGGGCGGGGGGGACCCCAGTACTTC
CASSEGRGGPQYF
>TRBV6-1|TRBD1|many|TRBJ1-2
TGTGCCAGCAGTCGGGACAGGGCAGGAGGCTACACCTTC
CASSRDRAGGYTF
>TRBV20-1|TRBD2|.|TRBJ2-5
TGCAGTGCTAGAGCCCTCGAGGGGAGGGGCCAAGAGACCCAGTACTTC
CSARALEGRGQETQYF
>TRBV19|.|.|TRBJ1-1
TGTGCCAGTAGCCAACGACGGGGGCTGAACACTGAAGCTTTCTTT
CASSQRRGLNTEAFF
>TRBV28|.|many|TRBJ2-2
TGTGCCAGCATCCCGGGCGGACTCTCAAGGACCGGGGAGCTGTTTTTT
CASIPGGLSRTGELFF
>TRBV2|TRBD2|many|TRBJ2-2
TGTGCCAGCAGTGAAGCGGAGGGAGGGTTCGGGGAGCTGTTTTTT
CASSEAEGGFGELFF
>TRBV28|TRBD1|many|TRBJ2-2
TGTGCCAGCAGTTTAAGTCCGGGACAGGGTAACACCGGGGAGCTGTTTTTT
CASSLSPGQGNTGELFF
>TRBV7-9|.|few|TRBJ1-2
TGTGCCAGCAGCGCCAAGCTTGGCTACACCTTC
CASSAKLGYTF
>TRBV6-5|TRBD1|many|TRBJ2-7
TGTGCCAGCAGTAGGGCTGTAGGACAGGGCGAATACGAGCAGTACTTC
CASSRAVGQGEYEQYF
>TRBV6-5|.|many|TRBJ1-2
TGTGCCAGCAGTTACGCGAGGGTTAACTATGGCTACACCTTC
CASSYARVNYGYTF
>TRBV20-1|.|many|TRBJ2-7
TGCAGTGCTAGAAACCCTCCCTACGAGCAGTACTTC
CSARNPPYEQYF
>TRBV4-1|.|many|TRBJ1-5
TGCGCCAGCAGCCAAGAGCAGCATAGCAATCAGCCCCAGCATTTT
CASSQEQHSNQPQHF
>TRBV5-1|TRBD1|many|TRBJ1-2
TGCGCCAGCAGCCCATCGGGACAGGGTCAAGGCTACACCTTC
CASSPSGQGQGYTF
>TRBV7-9|TRBD1|.|TRBJ2-5
TGTGCCAGCAGCTACCGGGACAGGGGGACCGGGGAGACCCAGTACTTC
CASSYRDRGTGETQYF
>TRBV6-4|TRBD2|.|TRBJ2-2
TGTGCCAGCTCCCGGACTAGCGGAATCACCGGGGAGCTGTTTTTT
CASSRTSGITGELFF
>TRBV5-1|TRBD1|many|TRBJ1-1
TGCGCCAGCAGCTTGGTTGGGACAGGGATTGAAGCTTTCTTT
CASSLVGTGIEAFF
>TRBV20-1|TRBD2|few|TRBJ2-5
TGCAGTGCTAGACAAACTAGCGGGAGGGCCGTGACCCAGTACTTC
CSARQTSGRAVTQYF
>TRBV29-1|.|many|TRBJ1-5
TGCAGCGTTGCCGGGGCACCAAATCAGCCCCAGCATTTT
CSVAGAPNQPQHF
>TRBV6-2/TRBV6-3|TRBD2|many|TRBJ2-7
TGTGCCAGCAGTTCACCCGGACTAGAGGGGCCCTACGAGCAGTACTTC
CASSSPGLEGPYEQYF
>TRBV6-5|TRBD2|many|TRBJ2-7
TGTGCCAGCAGTTCCGGGGGGGGGCTCGAGCAGTACTTC
CASSSGGGLEQYF
>TRBV6-1|.|many|TRBJ1-2
TGTGCCAGCAGGGGATGGGGGTCTACTAACTATGGCTACACCTTC
CASRGWGSTNYGYTF
>TRBV28|.|.|TRBJ1-6
TGTGCCAGCAGTTTCTCGGGAAATTCACCCCTCCACTTT
CASSFSGNSPLHF
>TRBV30|.|.|TRBJ2-7
TGTGCCTGGAGACGCAGGGAAGGGGTCCCCTACGAGCAGTACTTC
CAWRRREGVPYEQYF
>TRBV6-1|.|.|TRBJ1-1
TGTGCCAGCAGTGGGGGGTTTGGCGGGAACACTGAAGCTTTCTTT
CASSGGFGGNTEAFF
>TRBV10-1|.|.|TRBJ2-7
TGCGCCAGCAGTGAGTCGAAGACCCGCGAGCAGTACTTC
CASSESKTREQYF
>TRBV7-9|.|.|TRBJ1-1
TGTGCCAGCAGCCGAGCAGGGGACACTGAAGCTTTCTTT
CASSRAGDTEAFF
>TRBV11-1|TRBD1|many|TRBJ1-4
TGTGCCAGCAGCCTCCAGGGACAGTCTAATGAAAAACTGTTTTTT
CASSLQGQSNEKLFF
>TRBV15|.|many|TRBJ2-4
TGTGCCACCAGCAGAGCGGGGGTGGACATTCAGTACTTC
CATSRAGVDIQYF
>TRBV6-5|TRBD1|few|TRBJ1-1
TGTGCCAGCAGTTACCGGGACAGAGTCAACGAAGAAGCTTTCTTT
CASSYRDRVNEEAFF
>TRBV12-3/TRBV12-4|.|many|TRBJ1-5
TGTGCCAGCAGTTTCTTCCCGCAGGCGAATCAGCCCCAGCATTTT
CASSFFPQANQPQHF
>TRBV11-2|TRBD2|many|TRBJ2-7
TGTGCCAGCAGCTTTGGGGGGGGAGGCGAGCAGTACTTC
CASSFGGGGEQYF
>TRBV12-3/TRBV12-4|.|.|TRBJ1-2
TGTGCCAGCAGTTTCAGGAGGGATGGGCATGGCTACACCTTC
CASSFRRDGHGYTF
>TRBV28|.|once|TRBJ1-2
TGTGCCAGCAGCCTCATAGCTAACTATGGCTACACCTTC
CASSLIANYGYTF
>TRBV20-1|TRBD1|.|TRBJ2-7
TGCAGTGCGATATCAGTGACAGGGTTCGATCAGTACTTC
CSAISVTGFDQYF
>TRBV5-1|TRBD1|.|TRBJ1-1
TGCGCCAGCAGCTTGGGGACAGGGGGGAACTCTGAAGCTTTCTTT
CASSLGTGGNSEAFF
>TRBV6-5|.|many|TRBJ1-1
TGTGCCAGCAGTTATCCGGGGGGGAACACTGAAGCTTTCTTT
CASSYPGGNTEAFF
>TRBV11-2|TRBD1|.|TRBJ2-2
TGTGCCAGCAGCTTACAATGGACAGGCAACACCGGGGAGCTGTTTTTT
CASSLQWTGNTGELFF
>TRBV12-3/TRBV12-4|.|few|TRBJ1-5
TGTGCCAGCAGTTTGCAGGGCCTGCATCAGCCCCAGCATTTT
CASSLQGLHQPQHF
>TRBV30|.|.|TRBJ2-7
TGTGCCTGGAACCGGGACATGGCCTACGAGCAGTACTTC
CAWNRDMAYEQYF
>TRBV20-1|.|.|TRBJ2-7
TGCAGTGCTCCTGGGACTGCCGGCTACGAGCAGTACTTC
CSAPGTAGYEQYF
>TRBV2|TRBD1|many|TRBJ1-2
TGTGCCAGCAGTGGAATCAAGGGGGCGAACTATGGCTACACCTTC
CASSGIKGANYGYTF
>TRBV7-2|.|many|TRBJ1-1
TGTGCCAGCAGCGCTTTGGAAGGCAGAGGCGCTGAAGCTTTCTTT
CASSALEGRGAEAFF
>TRBV12-3/TRBV12-4|.|.|TRBJ1-5
TGTGCCAGCAGTTTGTCTGGTTGGCCCCAGCATTTT
CASSLSGWPQHF
>TRBV5-1|.|.|TRBJ1-1
TGCGCCAGCAGCGACCGGGCCCCTGGGGGCACTGAAGCTTTCTTT
CASSDRAPGGTEAFF
>TRBV13|.|many|TRBJ2-5
TGTGCCAGCAGCTTAGGGTCCCCAGAAGAGACCCAGTACTTC
CASSLGSPEETQYF
>TRBV2|.|many|TRBJ1-1
TGTGCCAGCAGTGAGAACGTGGGGACTGAAGCTTTCTTT
CASSENVGTEAFF
>TRBV10-3|.|many|TRBJ1-2
TGTGCCATCAGTGAAATGGGCAAAAATAACTATGGCTACACCTTC
CAISEMGKNNYGYTF
>TRBV6-1|TRBD1|few|TRBJ1-5
TGTGCCAGCAGTGATCCCGGGACAGAGGATTGGAGCAATCAGCCCCAGCATTTT
CASSDPGTEDWSNQPQHF
>TRBV20-1|TRBD2|many|TRBJ2-7
TGCAGTGCTAGAGGCGGGACGTCCGGGGGGAAGACTATCTACGAGCAGTACTTC
CSARGGTSGGKTIYEQYF
>TRBV30|.|few|TRBJ2-2
TGTGCCTCACAAACTGGGAGGACCGGGGAGCTGTTTTTT
CASQTGRTGELFF
>TRBV6-5|.|.|TRBJ2-5
TGTGCCAGCAGTTACGGGGGCGCAGGGGAAGAGACCCAGTACTTC
CASSYGGAGEETQYF
>TRBV28|TRBD1|many|TRBJ1-2
TGTGCCAGCAGTCCCGGGACAGCTAACTATGGCTACACCTTC
CASSPGTANYGYTF
>TRBV27|TRBD1|.|TRBJ1-5
TGTCCCCCGCAGCACAGGGGGAAATATAGCAATCAGCCCCAGCATTTT
CPPQHRGKYSNQPQHF
>TRBV12-3/TRBV12-4|TRBD2|many|TRBJ2-4
TGTGCGTCCCGATCTCAGCGGGGGGGCCTGGGCATTAAGTACTTC
CASRSQRGGLGIKYF
>TRBV6-2/TRBV6-3|.|many|TRBJ2-5
TGTGCCAGCAGTTACCCAATGGGTGAGACAGAGACCCAGTACTTC
CASSYPMGETETQYF